Listed here are 30 T cell receptor beta chains from one sample, sequenced in a study of human CD4 T cells and Enterobacteriaceae. Clones were sequenced by immunoSEQ multiplex PCR, and TCRdb holds only the in-frame ones, with some missing. The profile covers under 35,000 clones, with approximately 80% appearing a single time and around 1.7% taken by the ten largest. The memory gate held CD4+ cells that were not CD45RA+CCR7+CD95- naive cells, over 95% pure. The sample comprised memory CD4+ T cells from blood. These receptor sequences come from a human donor in good health.

V gene TRBV19 combines with J gene TRBJ2-2; D ambiguous. Trimming left V 6 bases short and J 6 bases short, with 17 bases between. The germline CDR1 and CDR2 sequences are LNHDA and SQIVND (reference sequence). CDR3 size: 15 residues. The CDR3 reads CASRRYKGAPGELFF. As DNA, the CDR3 is TGTGCCAGTAGAAGGTACAAGGGTGCACCCGGGGAGCTGTTTTTT.

V gene TRBV6-1 combines with J gene TRBJ1-2, with a tentative D call TRBD1 (6 bases). In germline, CDR1 is MNHNS, CDR2 SASEGT. Trimming removed 7 bases at V and 4 bases at J, with 13 bases between. This CDR3 spans 13 amino acids. The CDR3 DNA sequence: TGTGCCAGCACTACCAGAGGGGGCTATGGCTACACCTTC. Residues: CASTTRGGYGYTF.

In DNA form, the CDR3 reads TGTGCCAGCAGTTACTCTGGACAGGGGAACAATGAGCAGTTCTTC. Amino acid sequence: CASSYSGQGNNEQFF. The chain has TRBV6-5 and TRBJ2-1; 9 bases are a match to TRBD1. Looked up from germline, CDR1 is MNHEY and CDR2 is SVGAGI. This CDR3 is 15 amino acids long. Trimming removed 0 bases from V and 5 bases from J; junction bases left unmatched: 2.

The V call is TRBV11-3, the J call TRBJ2-6, with D unresolved. The CDR3 is 14 amino acids. With 5 bases removed from V and 0 bases from J, the gap between germline ends came to 5 bases. Per germline, CDR1 SGHNT and CDR2 YENEEA. The CDR3: CASSGNSGANVLTF. In DNA, the CDR3 is TGTGCCAGCAGCGGGAACTCTGGGGCCAACGTCCTGACTTTC.

This clone was found once. As DNA, the CDR3 is TGTGCCACCAGCAGAGATCGAGGCAACTCCTACGAGCAGTACTTC. It yields the protein CATSRDRGNSYEQYF. This chain connects TRBV15 to TRBJ2-5, with D uncertain. The DNA matches TRBJ2-7 better at its end, which makes the J call doubtful. This CDR3 spans 15 amino acids. Germline lookup yields CDR1 LNHNV and CDR2 YYDKDF (reference sequence).

This chain links TRBV18 with TRBJ2-5; TRBD2 is a possible D gene (6 bases). Between the trimmed V and J ends, which lost 0 bases and 4 bases, there was a span of 6 bases. CDR3 length: 13 residues. Germline values: CDR1 KGHSH, CDR2 LQKENI. In DNA form, the CDR3 reads TGTGCCAGCTCACCACCGGGGGGAGAGACCCAGTACTTC. Amino acid sequence: CASSPPGGETQYF.

V gene TRBV19 combines with J gene TRBJ1-2, with 7 bases lining up with TRBD1. With V trimmed by 7 bases and J by 7 bases, 6 bases remained unmatched. The CDR3 sequence is 12 residues long. Germline lookup yields CDR1 LNHDA and CDR2 SQIVND (reference sequence). CDR3 DNA sequence: TGTGCCAGTACAGAGGGGGCGCCTGGCTACACCTTC. The encoded protein is CASTEGAPGYTF.

For the CDR3, the DNA is TGTGCCAGCAGCAAAGAGGGACAGGGGGGACTATCTTACGAGCAGTACTTC. Amino acids: CASSKEGQGGLSYEQYF. J is TRBJ2-7 and V is TRBV21-1; the D call of TRBD1 is as the table states it, not checked on the DNA. TRBV21-1 is recorded as a pseudogene. This CDR3 comprises 17 residues.

The genes are TRBV4-1 and TRBJ2-7; D is perhaps TRBD2 (6 bases). Germline V gives CDR1 MGHRA, CDR2 YSYEKL. Trimming cost V 3 bases and J 1 base, with 19 bases left between them. The CDR3 totals 17 residues. CDR3 region: CASSQLLLGGTSYEQYF. The CDR3 bases are TGCGCCAGCAGCCAGCTACTACTAGGCGGGACGTCCTACGAGCAGTACTTC.

V is TRBV5-6 and J is TRBJ1-4; D not certain. With 2 bases removed from V and 7 bases from J, the gap between germline ends came to 15 bases. The CDR3 is 15 residues long. Germline-derived CDR1 and CDR2 are SGHDT and YYEEEE. This CDR3 reads CASSFRAPTIEKLFF. In DNA form, the CDR3 reads TGTGCCAGCAGCTTTAGGGCGCCTACCATTGAAAAACTGTTTTTT.

The J gene is TRBJ2-7, the V gene TRBV7-9, with TRBD1 matching 7 bases. V lost 4 bases, J lost 0 bases, and 12 bases stayed unmatched. Germline CDR1 is SEHNR and CDR2 is FQNEAQ (reference sequence). The CDR3 consists of 17 residues. DNA of the CDR3: TGTGCCAGCAGCTCCTCTCCCCTGACAGGGAACTCCTACGAGCAGTACTTC. It is translated as CASSSSPLTGNSYEQYF.

This rearrangement joins TRBV11-2 to TRBJ2-7, with a weak D call TRBD2 (6 bases). Germline V gene sequence: CDR1 SGHAT, CDR2 FQNNGV. The length of the CDR3 is 18 residues. V lost 2 bases and J lost 0, with 20 bases in between. The CDR3 DNA is TGTGCCAGCAGCTTACTCCCGGACTATCATGATTTCTCCTACGAGCAGTACTTC. Its protein is CASSLLPDYHDFSYEQYF.

V gene TRBV29-1 combines with J gene TRBJ2-7; D gene uncertain. This CDR3 has 11 amino acids. Trimming cost V 2 bases and J 1 base, with 3 bases left between them. CDR1 is SQVTM and CDR2 is ANQGSEA in the germline V gene. This CDR3 is CSVEKSYEQYF. CDR3 DNA sequence: TGCAGCGTTGAAAAGTCCTACGAGCAGTACTTC.

The rearrangement uses TRBV10-2 and TRBJ1-6, with D maybe TRBD1 (5 bases). Germline assignment: CDR1 WSHSY and CDR2 SAAADI. The CDR3 has 15 amino acids. V gave up 3 bases and J gave up 5 bases, with 11 bases separating them. The CDR3 coding sequence is TGCGCCAGCAGTGATCGGCAGGGAGATAATTCACCCCTCCACTTT. It specifies CASSDRQGDNSPLHF.

This chain uses TRBV7-9 with TRBJ2-1, with D unresolved. Between the trimmed V and J ends, which lost 3 bases and 9 bases, there was a span of 12 bases. The CDR3 sequence is 13 residues long. The germline V gene encodes CDR1 SEHNR and CDR2 FQNEAQ (reference sequence). The CDR3 nucleotides are TGTGCCAGCAGCTTCCACGGAAGTAGTGAGCAGTTCTTC. Its protein is CASSFHGSSEQFF.

The chain recombines TRBV19 with TRBJ2-2, with D perhaps TRBD1 or TRBD2 (5 bases each). CDR1 is LNHDA, CDR2 SQIVND, per germline (reference sequence). The V gene lost 5 bases and the J gene lost 3 bases, with 7 bases spanning the gap. The CDR3 spans 13 residues. The CDR3 reads CASSRGHTGELFF. In DNA form, the CDR3 reads TGTGCCAGTAGTCGGGGACACACCGGGGAGCTGTTTTTT.

This rearrangement joins TRBV28 to TRBJ2-7; the match to TRBD2 covers 11 bases. The CDR3 length is 14 residues. Germline V gene sequence: CDR1 MDHEN, CDR2 SYDVKM. J lost 7 bases, V lost 7 bases, and 9 bases had no gene match. The CDR3, as DNA: TGTGCCAGCACCCTACTTAGCGGGAGGGGAGAGCAGTACTTC. Translating gives CASTLLSGRGEQYF. Variable domain in full (rest from reference TRBV28 and TRBJ2-7): DVKVTQSSRYLVKRTGEKVFLECVQDMDHENMFWYRQDPGLGLRLIYFSYDVKMKEKGDIPEGYSVSREKKERFSLILESASTNQTSMYLCASTLLSGRGEQYFGPGTRLTVT.

V gene TRBV10-1 combines with J gene TRBJ1-1, with unresolved D. Germline V gene sequence: CDR1 WNHNN, CDR2 SYGVQD (reference sequence). The CDR3 consists of 16 residues. Trimming took off 3 bases at V and 5 bases at J, with 19 bases between the two ends. The chain's CDR3 is CASSEGPRSGKTEAFF. CDR3 in DNA: TGCGCCAGCAGTGAAGGTCCCAGGAGCGGAAAGACTGAAGCTTTCTTT.

This clone appeared once. V and J are TRBV5-4 and TRBJ2-5; 8 nucleotides agree with TRBD1. Germline CDR1 reads SGHNT; CDR2 reads YYREEE (reference sequence). CDR3 length: 13 amino acids. Trimming took 5 bases from V and 5 from J; bases not matched to a gene: 5. The CDR3 bases are TGTGCCAGCAGTTCGGACAGGGCTGAGACCCAGTACTTC. Its translation is CASSSDRAETQYF.

This rearrangement joins TRBV19 to TRBJ1-5; 10 nucleotides agree with TRBD1. CDR1 LNHDA and CDR2 SQIVND come from the germline V gene (reference sequence). CDR3 length equals 16 residues. V gave up 7 bases and J gave up 3 bases; unmatched junction bases: 9. The CDR3 DNA follows: TGTGCCAGTATCAACCGGGACAGGGGCTACAATCAGCCCCAGCATTTT. Translating it yields CASINRDRGYNQPQHF. Full variable domain (outside the CDR3, taken from reference TRBV19 and TRBJ1-5): DGGITQSPKYLFRKEGQNVTLSCEQNLNHDAMYWYRQDPGQGLRLIYYSQIVNDFQKGDIAEGYSVSREKKESFPLTVTSAQKNPTAFYLCASINRDRGYNQPQHFGDGTRLSIL.

A few counts support this clone. The chain's CDR3 is CASSVIAGATGELFF. CDR3 nucleotide sequence: TGTGCCAGCAGCGTCATAGCGGGAGCAACCGGGGAGCTGTTTTTT. The genes are TRBV9 and TRBJ2-2; 9 bases match TRBD2. The CDR3 consists of 15 residues. From germline, CDR1 is SGDLS and CDR2 YYNGEE. The J segment lost 5 bases and the V segment lost 2 bases, leaving 4 bases of the junction unmatched.

The chain is built from TRBV4-1 and TRBJ2-7, with TRBD1 identical over 7 bases. J gave up 2 bases and V 1 base, and 14 bases lay outside the gene matches. The CDR3 has 18 amino acids. Germline CDR1 reads MGHRA; CDR2 reads YSYEKL. The chain's CDR3 is CASSQGPRTGLTPYEQYF. The DNA for the CDR3 is TGCGCCAGCAGCCAAGGACCTCGGACAGGACTTACCCCCTACGAGCAGTACTTC.

Here the CDR3 DNA reads TGTGCCAGCAGCCGGACAGGAACTTATGGCTACACCTTC. It encodes CASSRTGTYGYTF. The rearrangement links TRBV5-5 to TRBJ1-2, with 7 bases that match TRBD1. Unmatched junction bases numbered 5, after V lost 4 bases and J lost 5 bases. Per germline, CDR1 SGHKS and CDR2 YYEKEE (reference sequence). The CDR3 totals 13 residues.

The chain is built from TRBV19 and TRBJ1-4; 10 bases align to TRBD1. This CDR3 has 13 residues. CDR1 is LNHDA, CDR2 SQIVND, per germline (reference sequence). J lost 8 bases, V lost 6 bases, and 3 bases had no gene match. In DNA form, the CDR3 reads TGTGCCAGTAGGGGGACAGGGGTCGAAAAACTGTTTTTT. As protein: CASRGTGVEKLFF.

V usage is TRBV19 and J usage is TRBJ1-4, with D possibly TRBD1 on 6 matching bases. This CDR3 is built from 14 residues. Germline CDR1 and CDR2: LNHDA and SQIVND (reference sequence). V was trimmed by 4 bases and J by 0 bases, leaving 6 bases between them. The CDR3 reads CASSTGATNEKLFF. The DNA for the CDR3 is TGTGCCAGTAGTACAGGGGCAACTAATGAAAAACTGTTTTTT.

In this sample, this clone turned up a few times. The chain couples TRBV2 to TRBJ2-5, with 11 bases fitting TRBD2. The CDR3 runs 13 residues. V lost 6 bases and J lost 4; bases outside the gene matches: 1. Germline CDR1 and CDR2: SNHLY and FYNNEI. In DNA, the CDR3 is TGTGCCAGCAGGACTAGCGGGATAGAGACCCAGTACTTC. It is translated as CASRTSGIETQYF.

V gene TRBV7-6 combines with J gene TRBJ2-1, with D perhaps matching TRBD2 (5 bases). Germline CDR1 reads SGHVS; CDR2 reads FNYEAQ. This CDR3 has 12 amino acids. V gave up 5 bases and J gave up 8 bases, with 10 bases separating them. The CDR3 is CASSGSTDEQFF. The CDR3 DNA follows: TGTGCCAGCAGCGGGAGTACCGATGAGCAGTTCTTC. The whole variable domain, filled in from reference TRBV7-6 and TRBJ2-1, reads GAGVSQSPRYKVTKRGQDVALRCDPISGHVSLYWYRQALGQGPEFLTYFNYEAQQDKSGLPNDRFSAERPEGSISTLTIQRTEQRDSAMYRCASSGSTDEQFFGPGTRLTVL.

The CDR3 region has the DNA TGTGCCAGCACCATTCACGGGACAGGGTCTGAAGCTTTCTTT. It specifies CASTIHGTGSEAFF. The rearrangement joins TRBV14 to TRBJ1-1, with TRBD1 matching 9 bases. This CDR3 region has 14 residues. CDR1 and CDR2 (germline): SGHDN, FVKESK. V shed 7 bases and J 6 bases; nucleotides not matched to a gene: 9. The full variable domain, rest sourced from reference TRBV14 and TRBJ1-1, is EAGVTQFPSHSVIEKGQTVTLRCDPISGHDNLYWYRRVMGKEIKFLLHFVKESKQDESGMPNNRFLAERTGGTYSTLKVQPAELEDSGVYFCASTIHGTGSEAFFGQGTRLTVV.

The chain joins TRBV5-5 to TRBJ1-5; maybe TRBD1 (5 bases). V gave up 4 bases and J gave up 6 bases, with 11 bases separating them. The CDR3 has 13 amino acids. The germline CDR1 and CDR2 sequences are SGHKS and YYEKEE (reference sequence). CDR3: CASSLRDAQPQHF. In nucleotides, the CDR3 is TGTGCCAGCAGCCTACGGGACGCTCAGCCCCAGCATTTT.

This chain connects TRBV2 to TRBJ2-3; weak D call: TRBD1 (6 bases). The CDR3 has 12 amino acids. The V gene's germline CDR1 is SNHLY and CDR2 FYNNEI. With 7 bases removed from V and 6 bases from J, the gap between germline ends came to 11 bases. Here the CDR3 reads CASKQGSDTQYF. The CDR3 coding sequence is TGTGCCAGCAAACAGGGCTCGGATACGCAGTATTTT.